This T cell receptor (beta chain) appears in the sequencing data of a study of cytomegalovirus exposure and HLA in healthy donors. Background on the study: Later, an analysis reported that the 110 or so validation repertoires had used the same platform as the 500 to 800 first-cohort repertoires. Notes on the study in general: Published work reported that the classifier diagnosed cytomegalovirus status with high specificity and sensitivity.

Regarding this clone: What it recognizes is unknown.

The CDR3 has 13 residues. V was trimmed by 10 bases and J by 1 base, leaving 14 bases between them. Germline assignment: CDR1 MNHNS and CDR2 SASEGT. This table comes from immunoSEQ multiplex PCR, and its TCRdb copy is limited to in-frame clones, with some not included. The sample carries roughly 120,000 clones, 88% recorded once. The sequenced sample was PBMCs. This chain connects TRBV6-1 to TRBJ2-7; D gene uncertain. The sequence derives from a man aged 18 to 35 in good health and CMV-seropositive. CDR3 DNA: TGTGCCATCTTAGACATTTTGTCCTACGAGCAGTACTTC. This sequence encodes CAILDILSYEQYF.